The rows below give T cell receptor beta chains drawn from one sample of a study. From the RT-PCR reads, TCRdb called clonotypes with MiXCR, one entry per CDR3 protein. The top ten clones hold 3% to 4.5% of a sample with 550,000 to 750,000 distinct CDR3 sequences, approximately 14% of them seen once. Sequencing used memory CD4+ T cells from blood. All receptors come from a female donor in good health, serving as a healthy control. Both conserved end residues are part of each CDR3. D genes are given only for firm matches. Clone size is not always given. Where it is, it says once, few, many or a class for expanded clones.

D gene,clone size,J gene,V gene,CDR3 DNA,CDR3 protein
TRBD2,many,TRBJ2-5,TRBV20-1,TGCAGTGCCCTTACCGGGACTAGTCAGCAAGAGACCCAGTACTTC,CSALTGTSQQETQYF
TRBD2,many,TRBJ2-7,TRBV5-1,TGCGCCAGCAGCCTTAGCGGGAGTGTCTACGAGCAGTACTTC,CASSLSGSVYEQYF
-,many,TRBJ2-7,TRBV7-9,TGTGCCAGCAGTTTGGGGTTCTACGAGCAGTACTTC,CASSLGFYEQYF
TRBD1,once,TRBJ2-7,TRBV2,TGTGCCAGCAAACAGGGGGCGTCTGGCGAGCAGTACTTC,CASKQGASGEQYF
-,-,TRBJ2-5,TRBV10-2,TGCGCCAGCAGTGAGAGAGGCAGGGAGATAAAGACCCAGTACTTC,CASSERGREIKTQYF
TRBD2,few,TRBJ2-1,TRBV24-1,TGTGCCACCAGTGAAAGTCCTAGCGGGAGGGTTAATGAGCAGTTCTTC,CATSESPSGRVNEQFF
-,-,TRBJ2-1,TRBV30,TGTGCCTGGAGTTTCGGGAATGAGCAGTTCTTC,CAWSFGNEQFF
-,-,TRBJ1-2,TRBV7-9,TGTGCCAGCAGCTTCACGGGAGGTGGCTACACCTTC,CASSFTGGGYTF
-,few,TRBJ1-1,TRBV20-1,TGCAGTGCTAGAGATTCGCCGGGATTTAACACTGAAGCTTTCTTT,CSARDSPGFNTEAFF
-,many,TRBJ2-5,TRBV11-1,TGTGCCAGCAGCCGAGGTAACCAAGAGACCCAGTACTTC,CASSRGNQETQYF
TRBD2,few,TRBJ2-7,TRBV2,TGTGCCAGCAGTGCTGAGGCGGGGACTACCTACGAGCAGTACTTC,CASSAEAGTTYEQYF
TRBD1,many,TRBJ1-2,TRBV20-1,TGCAGTGCGCCTACAGGGGTCTACTCACCTTCTAACTATGGCTACACCTTC,CSAPTGVYSPSNYGYTF
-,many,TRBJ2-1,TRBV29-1,TGCAGCGTTGAAGTATCGGGGACCTCAAAAAATGAGCAGTTCTTC,CSVEVSGTSKNEQFF
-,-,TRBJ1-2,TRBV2,TGTGCCAGCAGTGTTGGTTCGTTTTATGGCTACACCTTC,CASSVGSFYGYTF
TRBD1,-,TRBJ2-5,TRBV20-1,TGCAGTGCTCCTTGGGCGGCAGGGGGCACCCAAGAGACCCAGTACTTC,CSAPWAAGGTQETQYF